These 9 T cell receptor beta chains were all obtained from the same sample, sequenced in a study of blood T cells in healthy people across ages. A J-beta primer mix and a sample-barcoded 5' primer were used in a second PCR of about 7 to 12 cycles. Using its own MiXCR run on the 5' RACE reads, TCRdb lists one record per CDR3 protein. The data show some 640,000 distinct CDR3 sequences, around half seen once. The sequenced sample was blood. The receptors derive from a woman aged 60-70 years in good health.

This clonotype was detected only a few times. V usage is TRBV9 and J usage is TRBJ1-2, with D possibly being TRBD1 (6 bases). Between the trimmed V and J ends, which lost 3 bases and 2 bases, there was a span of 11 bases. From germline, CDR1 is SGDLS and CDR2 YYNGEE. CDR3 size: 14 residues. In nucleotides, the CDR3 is TGTGCCAGCAGCGCACAGGGTCTCAACTATGGCTACACCTTC. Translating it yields CASSAQGLNYGYTF. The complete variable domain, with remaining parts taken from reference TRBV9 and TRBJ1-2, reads DSGVTQTPKHLITATGQRVTLRCSPRSGDLSVYWYQQSLDQGLQFLIQYYNGEERAKGNILERFSAQQFPDLHSELNLSSLELGDSALYFCASSAQGLNYGYTFGSGTRLTVV.

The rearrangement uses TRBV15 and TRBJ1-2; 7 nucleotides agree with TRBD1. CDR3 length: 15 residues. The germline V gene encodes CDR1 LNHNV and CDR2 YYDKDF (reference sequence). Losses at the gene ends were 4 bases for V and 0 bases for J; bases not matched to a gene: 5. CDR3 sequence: CATSIRQGANYGYTF. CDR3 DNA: TGTGCCACCAGCATCCGACAGGGAGCTAACTATGGCTACACCTTC.

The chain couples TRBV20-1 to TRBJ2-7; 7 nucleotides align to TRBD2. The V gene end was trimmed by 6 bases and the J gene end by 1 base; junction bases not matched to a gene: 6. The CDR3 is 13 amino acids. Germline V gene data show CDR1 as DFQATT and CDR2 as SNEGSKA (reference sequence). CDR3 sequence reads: CSATGLVSYEQYF. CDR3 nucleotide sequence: TGCAGTGCCACCGGACTAGTTTCCTACGAGCAGTACTTC.

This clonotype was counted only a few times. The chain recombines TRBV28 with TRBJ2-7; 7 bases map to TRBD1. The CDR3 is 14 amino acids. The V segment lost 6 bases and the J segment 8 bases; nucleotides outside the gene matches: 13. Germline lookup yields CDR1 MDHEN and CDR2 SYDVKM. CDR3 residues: CASSPMGRGGQQYF. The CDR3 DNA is TGTGCCAGCAGCCCAATGGGCCGAGGGGGCCAGCAGTACTTC.

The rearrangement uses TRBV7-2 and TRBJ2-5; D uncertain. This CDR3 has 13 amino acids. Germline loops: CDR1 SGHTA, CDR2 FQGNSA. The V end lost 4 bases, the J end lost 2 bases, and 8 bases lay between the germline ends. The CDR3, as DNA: TGTGCCAGCAGCTCCAGCAGACAAGAGACCCAGTACTTC. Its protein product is CASSSSRQETQYF.

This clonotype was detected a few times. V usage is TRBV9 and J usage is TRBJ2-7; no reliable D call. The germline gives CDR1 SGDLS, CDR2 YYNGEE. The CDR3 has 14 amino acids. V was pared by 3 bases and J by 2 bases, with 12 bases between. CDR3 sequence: CASSGPGKTYEQYF. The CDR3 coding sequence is TGTGCCAGCAGCGGACCTGGTAAAACCTACGAGCAGTACTTC. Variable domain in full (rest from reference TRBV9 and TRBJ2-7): DSGVTQTPKHLITATGQRVTLRCSPRSGDLSVYWYQQSLDQGLQFLIQYYNGEERAKGNILERFSAQQFPDLHSELNLSSLELGDSALYFCASSGPGKTYEQYFGPGTRLTVT.

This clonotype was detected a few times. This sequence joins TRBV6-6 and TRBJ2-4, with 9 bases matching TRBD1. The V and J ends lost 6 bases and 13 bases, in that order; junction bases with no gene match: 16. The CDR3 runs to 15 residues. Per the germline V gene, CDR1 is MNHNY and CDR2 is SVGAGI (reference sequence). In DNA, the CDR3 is TGTGCCAGCAGCAAAACCGGGACAGGGCCTGTTGAGCAGTACTTC. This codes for CASSKTGTGPVEQYF.

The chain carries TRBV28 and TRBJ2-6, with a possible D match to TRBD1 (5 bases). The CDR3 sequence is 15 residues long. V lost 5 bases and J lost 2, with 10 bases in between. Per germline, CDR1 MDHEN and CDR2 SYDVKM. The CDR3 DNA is TGTGCCAGCAGTGGTTTAGGGGCTGGGGCCAACGTCCTGACTTTC. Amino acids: CASSGLGAGANVLTF.

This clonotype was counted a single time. The DNA for the CDR3 is TGCAGTGCTAACTACCATTCAGGGGTGTACACTGAAGCTTTCTTT. The encoded protein is CSANYHSGVYTEAFF. The V call is TRBV20-1, the J call TRBJ1-1, with TRBD1 as a possible D gene (6 bases). The V gene's germline CDR1 is DFQATT and CDR2 SNEGSKA (reference sequence). The CDR3 consists of 15 residues. Trimming removed 4 bases at V and 3 bases at J, with 18 bases between.